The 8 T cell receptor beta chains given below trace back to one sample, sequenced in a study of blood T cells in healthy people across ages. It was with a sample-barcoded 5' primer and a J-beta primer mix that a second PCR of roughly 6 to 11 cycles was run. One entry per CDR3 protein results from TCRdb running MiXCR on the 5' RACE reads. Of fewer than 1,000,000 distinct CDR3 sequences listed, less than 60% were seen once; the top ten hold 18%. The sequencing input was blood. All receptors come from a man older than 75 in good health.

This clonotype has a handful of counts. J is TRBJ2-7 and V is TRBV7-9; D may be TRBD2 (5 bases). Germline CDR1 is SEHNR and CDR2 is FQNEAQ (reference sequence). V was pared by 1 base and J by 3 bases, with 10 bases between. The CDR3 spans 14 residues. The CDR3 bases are TGTGCCAGCAGCTTAGGAGGGTCGGACTACGAGCAGTACTTC. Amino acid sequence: CASSLGGSDYEQYF.

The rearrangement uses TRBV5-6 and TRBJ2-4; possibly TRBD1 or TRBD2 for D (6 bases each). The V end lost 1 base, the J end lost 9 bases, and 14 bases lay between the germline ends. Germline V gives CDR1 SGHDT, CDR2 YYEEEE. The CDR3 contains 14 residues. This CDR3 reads CASSLSPEGGIQYF. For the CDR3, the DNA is TGTGCCAGCAGCTTGTCCCCGGAGGGGGGCATTCAGTACTTC.

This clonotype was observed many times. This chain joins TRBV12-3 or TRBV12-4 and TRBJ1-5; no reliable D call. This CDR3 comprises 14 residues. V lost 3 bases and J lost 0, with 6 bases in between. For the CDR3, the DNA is TGTGCCAGCAGTTTTTACGGTAGCAATCAGCCCCAGCATTTT. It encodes CASSFYGSNQPQHF.

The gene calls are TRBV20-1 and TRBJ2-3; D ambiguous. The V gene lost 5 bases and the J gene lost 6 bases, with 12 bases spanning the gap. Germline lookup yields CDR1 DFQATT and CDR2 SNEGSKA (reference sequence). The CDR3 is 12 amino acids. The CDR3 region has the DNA TGCAGTGCTGCCCCCTCAAGCGATACGCAGTATTTT. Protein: CSAAPSSDTQYF.

CDR3 DNA sequence: TGCGCCAGCAGCCAGGGTTCGAGCGGGGAGGAGCAGTTCTTC. It yields the protein CASSQGSSGEEQFF. The J gene is TRBJ2-1, the V gene TRBV4-1; 7 bases line up with TRBD2. V shed 3 bases, J shed 10 bases, and the junction held 9 bases outside the gene matches. Germline values: CDR1 MGHRA, CDR2 YSYEKL. This CDR3 is built from 14 residues.

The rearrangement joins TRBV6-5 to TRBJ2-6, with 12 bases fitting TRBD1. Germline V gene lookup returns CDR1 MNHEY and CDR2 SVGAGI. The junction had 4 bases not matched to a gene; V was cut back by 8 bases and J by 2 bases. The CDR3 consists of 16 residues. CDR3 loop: CASAGTGGAGANVLTF. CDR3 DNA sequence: TGTGCCAGCGCCGGGACAGGGGGCGCTGGGGCCAACGTCCTGACTTTC.

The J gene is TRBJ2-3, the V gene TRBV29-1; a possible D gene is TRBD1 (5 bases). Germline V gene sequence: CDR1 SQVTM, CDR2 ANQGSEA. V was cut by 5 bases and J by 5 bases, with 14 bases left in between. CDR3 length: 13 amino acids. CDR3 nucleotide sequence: TGCAGCGTTCAGGACACCTCGGGAGATACGCAGTATTTT. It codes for CSVQDTSGDTQYF.

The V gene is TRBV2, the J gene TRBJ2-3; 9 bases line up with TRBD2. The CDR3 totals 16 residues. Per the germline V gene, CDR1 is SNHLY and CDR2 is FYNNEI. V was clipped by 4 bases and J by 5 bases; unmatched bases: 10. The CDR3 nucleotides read TGTGCCAGCAGTGTTCTGCTAGCGGGATCAGAAGATACGCAGTATTTT. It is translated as CASSVLLAGSEDTQYF.